Given below is one T cell receptor (beta chain) in context. This clone was detected a few times. Its antigen has not been determined. No base quality information exists; no much larger clone differs at one position. The immunoSEQ Assay was the method used to sequence TCRbeta CDR3 regions. After extraction, genomic DNA underwent amplification by bias-controlled multiplex PCR, followed by high-throughput sequencing. Regarding the original processing steps: To quantify the absolute abundance of every unique TCRbeta CDR3 region, sequences were collapsed and filtered. T cell fraction was estimated by normalizing TCRbeta template counts to usable DNA, with usable DNA measured through amplification of reference genes found in all nucleated cells. Repertoire TCRs were annotated as SARS-CoV-2-specific when V gene, CDR3 amino acid sequence and J gene were exactly matched to a known reactive TCR set. MIRA supplied the reference SARS-CoV-2 TCR set, which was filtered for enrichment in COVID-19-positive ImmuneCODE repertoires so that public or cross-reactive TCRs were removed. Using the MIRA antigens, annotated TCRs were further analysed by specific ORF or by position within an ORF. Breadth was defined as the number of annotated unique rearrangements divided by the total number of unique productive rearrangements, and depth was defined as the summed frequency of the annotated unique rearrangements. Group comparisons of TCR breadth used two-sided Wilcoxon rank-sum tests. Entries here come from immuneACCESS through TCRdb and include only in-frame sequences with V and J called. Some clones fail to appear in such tables; in the studies checked, an unresolved V gene covers under half of the shortfall, and the cause of the remainder is unknown. The V and J calls and clone size come from that table; D and trimming were worked out from the DNA. The sample table lists under 150,000 clones, about nine tenths of them with a count of one. The top ten clones comprise around 5% of the sample.

This record comes from a study of Ad26.COV2.S vaccination and SARS-CoV-2 variants (dated by TCRdb to about 2021). General notes on the study: TCRbeta repertoire sequencing served as the tool for gauging how specific and how broad the SARS-CoV-2-reactive T cell receptors were following Ad26.COV2.S vaccination. The TCR-sequenced set comprised about 32 samples: roughly 19 Ad26.COV2.S vaccine recipients, 5 placebo recipients and 8 SARS-CoV-2 convalescent individuals.

Study-wide conclusions, independent of this receptor: Vaccine and placebo recipients had similar non-spike TCR breadth, a finding consistent with the vaccine containing only spike. Higher spike-specific TCR breadth was observed in Ad26.COV2.S recipients than in placebo recipients (P = 0.0014). After vaccination, substantial breadth of spike-specific CD8+ and CD4+ T cell responses was reported. It was noted by the authors that total T cell responses may have been underestimated by the TCR breadth and depth analyses.

From V the trimming removes 6 bases and from J it removes 1 base, while the gene matches leave 6 bases of the junction unaccounted for. Per the germline V gene (reference sequence), LNHDA is the CDR1 and SQIVND is the CDR2. The CDR3 contains 15 residues, cysteine and phenylalanine counted. The CDR3 DNA has 45 bases and is translated from base 1. This sample's time point label indicates: individuals recovered from natural SARS-CoV-2 infection. This TCR was sampled from a human donor who had recovered from COVID-19. The source was peripheral blood, collected after recovery from COVID-19. The chain links TRBV19 with TRBJ2-3; 8 middle bases align to TRBD1. In nucleotide form, the sequence is TGTGCCAGTAGGCCTCCGGGACAGGGCACAGATACGCAGTATTTT. The resulting protein is CASRPPGQGTDTQYF.